This T cell receptor (beta chain) was observed in a study of beta chain features in type 1 diabetes. Looking at the study overall: When patients were set against healthy donors, age, gender and cell yields were similar.

General study findings and limits: In every one of the four CD4+ subsets, TCRB CDR3s were moderately but significantly shorter in Type 1 diabetes patients. Possible PCR preference for shorter templates applied equally to patients and controls.

Germline V gene sequence: CDR1 SEHNR, CDR2 FQNEAQ (reference sequence). The V and J ends lost 3 bases and 1 base, in that order; junction bases with no gene match: 5. CDR3 length: 17 amino acids. Markers CD45RO/CCR7/CD25/CD127/CD95/CD27 served to sort CD4+ naive, central memory, regulatory and stem cell-like memory cells. Reverse transcription of all isolated RNA meant that expressed TCRB transcripts were sequenced. The table came from immunoSEQ multiplex PCR; TCRdb's copy has only in-frame clones and leaves some out. The sample records some 700,000 clones, around 15% being singletons. This clone has just a few counts. Its specificity is unknown.

The TCR comes from a young man with type 1 diabetes. What was sequenced was naive CD4+ T cells from blood. The chain employs TRBV7-9 and TRBJ2-1; TRBD2 agrees at 11 bases. The CDR3 here is CASSFSTSGGSYNEQFF. In DNA form, the CDR3 reads TGTGCCAGCAGCTTCAGCACTAGCGGGGGATCCTACAATGAGCAGTTCTTC.